The 3 T cell receptor beta chains in this list originate from one sample, sequenced in a study of control samples from healthy donors and cancer patients. Sequencing was performed with immunoSEQ multiplex PCR; in TCRdb, only in-frame clones are kept and a portion is missing. The sample has tens of thousands of clones; approximately 90% are singletons. Material for sequencing was PBMCs. The receptor set was obtained from a man aged 25 to 40 with colorectal cancer.

The rearrangement links TRBV11-3 to TRBJ2-3, with 9 bases matching TRBD1. Per germline, CDR1 SGHNT and CDR2 YENEEA. This CDR3 has 14 amino acids. J was trimmed by 4 bases and V by 1 base; bases with no gene match: 0. The CDR3 sequence is CASSLGQGADTQYF. The CDR3 bases are TGTGCCAGCAGCTTAGGACAGGGGGCAGATACGCAGTATTTT. The full variable domain, rest sourced from reference TRBV11-3 and TRBJ2-3, is EAGVVQSPRYKIIEKKQPVAFWCNPISGHNTLYWYLQNLGQGPELLIRYENEEAVDDSQLPKDRFSAERLKGVDSTLKIQPAELGDSAVYLCASSLGQGADTQYFGPGTRLTVL.

The chain joins TRBV4-3 to TRBJ2-1; D not resolved. The CDR3 is made up of 14 amino acids. Deletions cut 3 bases from V and 6 bases from J, with 12 bases between. CDR1 is LGHNA, CDR2 YSLEER, per germline. CDR3 sequence reads: CASSHLRRSNEQFF. CDR3 DNA sequence: TGCGCCAGCAGCCACCTGAGGCGGTCCAATGAGCAGTTCTTC.

The DNA of the CDR3 is TGTGCCAGCATAAATGGTGGATCCGCCGAGCAGTACGTC. Protein: CASINGGSAEQYV. The rearrangement joins TRBV2 to TRBJ2-7; D call uncertain. CDR1 SNHLY and CDR2 FYNNEI come from the germline V gene. The CDR3 totals 13 residues. The V end lost 7 bases, the J end lost 6 bases, and 16 bases lay between the germline ends.